These T cell receptor beta chains were read from a single sample in a study of beta chain features in type 1 diabetes. Using immunoSEQ multiplex PCR, the repertoire was profiled, and TCRdb retains in-frame clones only, with some absent. Here the sample spans fewer than 20,000 clones, 45% to 65% being singletons. The sample consisted of stem cell memory CD4+ T cells from blood. The receptors here all came from a young woman in good health. CDR3s include the opening cysteine and the closing phenylalanine or tryptophan. D genes are given only for firm matches. A clone size is listed for some rows: how often the clone was seen (once, few, many), or a class if it is expanded.

CDR3 protein | CDR3 DNA | D gene | clone size | J gene | V gene
CAGNLAGSYEQYF | TGTGCCGGCAATCTAGCGGGATCCTACGAGCAGTACTTC | TRBD2 | - | TRBJ2-7 | TRBV27
CATRTHGNMNTEAFF | TGTGCCACCCGAACTCACGGGAACATGAACACTGAAGCTTTCTTT | - | - | TRBJ1-1 | TRBV19
CASRRTGGDYGYTF | TGTGCCAGCAGACGCACGGGGGGAGACTATGGCTACACCTTC | - | - | TRBJ1-2 | TRBV5-4
CASNREGQGEQYF | TGTGCCAGCAATAGGGAGGGGCAGGGCGAGCAGTACTTC | TRBD2 | few | TRBJ2-7 | TRBV2
CASSPPSENYEQYF | TGTGCCAGCAGCCCCCCTAGCGAGAACTACGAGCAGTACTTC | - | medium-sized | TRBJ2-7 | TRBV4-2
CASSFGQQETQYF | TGCGCCAGCAGCTTTGGACAGCAAGAGACCCAGTACTTC | - | - | TRBJ2-5 | TRBV5-1
CASSIGLSSYEQYF | TGTGCCAGTAGTATTGGGCTGAGCTCCTACGAGCAGTACTTC | - | few | TRBJ2-7 | TRBV19
CASRRTATGFNYGYTF | TGTGCCAGTAGGCGGACCGCGACAGGGTTCAACTATGGCTACACCTTC | TRBD1 | - | TRBJ1-2 | TRBV19
CAISGGSASGYTF | TGTGCCATCAGTGGAGGGTCGGCAAGTGGCTACACCTTC | - | - | TRBJ1-2 | TRBV10-3
CASSATPTVVTQYF | TGTGCCAGCAGCGCGACTCCGACGGTAGTTACGCAGTATTTT | - | once | TRBJ2-3 | TRBV7-8
CAWSTRDRMNYGYTF | TGTGCCTGGAGTACCCGGGACAGGATGAACTATGGCTACACCTTC | TRBD1 | - | TRBJ1-2 | TRBV30
CASSQVGDGGKAFF | TGCGCCAGCAGCCAAGTGGGGGACGGGGGAAAAGCTTTCTTT | - | - | TRBJ1-1 | TRBV4-1
CASSRISGRAEGSQYF | TGTGCCAGCAGCAGAATTAGCGGGAGGGCCGAGGGGTCGCAGTATTTT | TRBD2 | once | TRBJ2-3 | TRBV9
CASTTASGEETQYF | TGCGCCAGCACCACGGCCAGCGGGGAAGAGACCCAGTACTTC | TRBD2 | - | TRBJ2-5 | TRBV10-2
CASSLAGGNNEQFF | TGCGCCAGCAGCTTGGCCGGGGGAAACAATGAGCAGTTCTTC | - | - | TRBJ2-1 | TRBV5-1
CASSPFQGVGETQYF | TGTGCCAGCAGCCCTTTTCAGGGTGTCGGTGAGACCCAGTACTTC | - | - | TRBJ2-5 | TRBV5-8
CAWSGTSGISDTQYF | TGTGCCTGGAGCGGGACTAGCGGGATTTCAGATACGCAGTATTTT | TRBD2 | - | TRBJ2-3 | TRBV30
CAWSSEPTDTQYF | TGTGCCTGGTCTAGCGAACCGACAGATACGCAGTATTTT | - | few | TRBJ2-3 | TRBV30
CASSSSGSRTGELFF | TGTGCCAGCAGCTCATCCGGGAGCCGGACCGGGGAGCTGTTTTTT | - | - | TRBJ2-2 | TRBV7-7
CASSEGRVYEQYF | TGCGCCAGCAGTGAGGGCAGGGTTTACGAGCAGTACTTC | - | - | TRBJ2-7 | TRBV10-2
CASSSTWRLQNTGELFF | TGTGCCAGCAGCTCCACCTGGAGACTCCAGAACACCGGGGAGCTGTTTTTT | - | - | TRBJ2-2 | TRBV5-6
CASSPRGWRETQYF | TGTGCCAGTAGTCCTCGGGGTTGGCGGGAGACCCAGTACTTC | - | few | TRBJ2-5 | TRBV19
CASSSWRDTQYF | TGTGCCAGCAGCTCTTGGAGAGATACGCAGTATTTT | - | - | TRBJ2-3 | TRBV7-8
CASSLGTAGGNQPQHF | TGTGCCAGCAGCTTAGGTACGGCAGGGGGAAATCAGCCCCAGCATTTT | TRBD1 | - | TRBJ1-5 | TRBV7-9